This section outlines one TCR beta chain sequence together with its context. RNA was extracted with the RNeasy kit, and a quantity of roughly 0.45 to 1 ug was reverse transcribed using random hexamers. Amplification of TCR beta CDR3 by immunoSEQ multiplex PCR spanned 54 Vbeta and 13 Jbeta. TCRdb analysed the immunoSEQ multiplex PCR reads with MiXCR anew, one entry per CDR3 protein. Of 170,000 or so distinct CDR3 sequences in the sample, about 95% were seen once. The CDR3 spans 14 residues. V dropped 3 bases and J dropped 4; count of bases not matched to a gene: 6. Germline CDR1 and CDR2: DFQATT and SNEGSKA (reference sequence). TEMRA cells were FACS-enriched and CD8+ and CD4+ T cells negatively isolated. The data originate from a study of CD8 T cells in Susac syndrome.

Sequencing was done on a sample of CD8+ T cells from PBMCs. This TCR was sampled from a human donor with multiple sclerosis. The chain carries TRBV20-1 and TRBJ1-5, with 7 bases lining up with TRBD1. The CDR3 DNA is TGCAGTGCTAGTAGTTACAGGGGTAATCAGCCCCAGCATTTT. Its translation is CSASSYRGNQPQHF.